This TCR beta chain was observed in a study of cytomegalovirus exposure and HLA in healthy donors. Between the trimmed V and J ends, which lost 7 bases and 3 bases, there was a span of 16 bases. Per germline, CDR1 MDHEN and CDR2 SYDVKM. The CDR3 covers 14 residues. The sample holds one count of this clone. The PCR had 60 Vbeta and 13 Jbeta primers. Using immunoSEQ multiplex PCR, the repertoire was profiled, and TCRdb retains in-frame clones only, with some absent. The table lists some 140,000 clones, roughly three quarters of them singletons, with around 3% in the top ten. The sequence derives from a female donor in good health and CMV-seronegative. This chain uses TRBV28 with TRBJ2-7; possible D gene TRBD1, 6 bases. Sequencing was done on a sample of PBMCs. The CDR3 bases are TGTGCCAGCACCCTGGGCAGGGGTCGCTACGAGCAGTACTTC. It encodes CASTLGRGRYEQYF. The full variable domain, its missing parts supplied by reference TRBV28 and TRBJ2-7, is DVKVTQSSRYLVKRTGEKVFLECVQDMDHENMFWYRQDPGLGLRLIYFSYDVKMKEKGDIPEGYSVSREKKERFSLILESASTNQTSMYLCASTLGRGRYEQYFGPGTRLTVT.